The entry below describes one T cell receptor (beta chain). V was shortened by 5 bases and J by 0 bases, with 11 bases between the two germline ends. The length of the CDR3 is 15 residues. The germline V gene encodes CDR1 MNHEY and CDR2 SVGAGI. This entry is derived from a study of T cell responses to AZD1222 COVID-19 vaccine. Data came from immunoSEQ multiplex PCR; TCRdb stores just in-frame clones and leaves some out. The sample yields 110,000 to 150,000 clones, 70% to 90% seen once. This specimen was peripheral blood, taken 28 days after the second AZD1222 dose. The sequence derives from an adult who received the AZD1222 COVID-19 vaccine. This sequence joins TRBV6-5 and TRBJ2-1; a possible D gene is TRBD1 (6 bases). The CDR3 region has the DNA TGTGCCAGCAGTCGGGGACAAAACTCCTACAATGAGCAGTTCTTC. The encoded protein is CASSRGQNSYNEQFF.